A selection of T cell receptor beta chains follows, all from one sample in a study of identical twins. TCRdb independently ran MiXCR on the 5' RACE reads; one entry per CDR3 protein. The table shows some 250,000 distinct CDR3 sequences, with 10% to 15% occurring only once. A further study also used this sample, focusing on yellow fever vaccine responses in identical twins.

Sequenced sample: memory (CD45RO+) T cells sorted from blood. The origin of the receptors is a woman aged 18 to 35 in good health. The CDR3 runs from the conserved cysteine through the conserved F or W. The order of the fields is D gene, V gene, CDR3 protein. The D gene is left open where the match is weak.

d_gene: -; v_gene: TRBV29-1; CDR3aa: CSVEVGVGYTF
d_gene: -; v_gene: TRBV14; CDR3aa: CASSQMRTKNNEQFF
d_gene: TRBD1; v_gene: TRBV20-1; CDR3aa: CSARDVGTGSGYEQYF
d_gene: -; v_gene: TRBV5-1; CDR3aa: CASSTHGSYEQYF
d_gene: TRBD2; v_gene: TRBV11-2; CDR3aa: CASSLGGAGGKARSEQFF
d_gene: -; v_gene: TRBV4-3; CDR3aa: CASSQEGQVYGYTF
d_gene: TRBD1; v_gene: TRBV5-1; CDR3aa: CASSFLGVGGTGHNEQFF
d_gene: -; v_gene: TRBV7-2; CDR3aa: CASSLAGGQLVYEQYF
d_gene: TRBD1; v_gene: TRBV5-1; CDR3aa: CASSLDTGAGELFF
d_gene: -; v_gene: TRBV12-3/TRBV12-4; CDR3aa: CASRSSGYEQYF